This entry concerns a single TCR beta chain. Its antigen is as yet unknown. J gave up 5 bases and V 5 bases, and 4 bases lay outside the gene matches. This CDR3 spans 14 amino acids. Germline V CDR1 and CDR2: SGHTA, FQGNSA. The protocol was immunoSEQ multiplex PCR, while the TCRdb copy is restricted to in-frame clones and leaves out a portion. The sample contains some 480,000 clones, approximately 90% of which appear only once. The sample comes from a study of Ad26.COV2.S vaccination and SARS-CoV-2 variants. As for the study in general: Once, or twice with 56 days between doses, Ad26.COV2.S was given intramuscularly. Study-level points and caveats: It was vaccine recipients, not placebo recipients, who had the higher spike-specific TCR breadth.

Sample treatment: about 20 received Ad26.COV2.S at low or high dose, single or two shots; 5 received placebo; per-sample allocation not given. Vaccine and placebo recipients were sampled on day 63 after the first injection. The sequenced sample was peripheral blood, obtained in a trial of Ad26.COV2.S vaccine versus placebo. The chain carries TRBV7-2 and TRBJ2-2, with 8 bases identical to TRBD1. The sequence was collected from a person between 18 and 59 years old who received the Ad26.COV2.S COVID-19 vaccine or a placebo. CDR3 residues: CASSPRTGTGELFF. CDR3 bases: TGTGCCAGCAGCCCGCGGACAGGGACCGGGGAGCTGTTTTTT.